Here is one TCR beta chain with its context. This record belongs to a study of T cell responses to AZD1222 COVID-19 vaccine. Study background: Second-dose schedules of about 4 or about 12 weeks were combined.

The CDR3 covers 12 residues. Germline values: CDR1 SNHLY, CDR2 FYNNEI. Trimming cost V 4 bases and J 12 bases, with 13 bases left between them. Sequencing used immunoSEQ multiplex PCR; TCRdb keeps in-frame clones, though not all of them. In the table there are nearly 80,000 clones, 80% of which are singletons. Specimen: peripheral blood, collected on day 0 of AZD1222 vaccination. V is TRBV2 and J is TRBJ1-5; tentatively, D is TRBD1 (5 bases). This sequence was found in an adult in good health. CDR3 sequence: CASSGKRGIQHF. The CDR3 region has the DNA TGTGCCAGCAGTGGAAAAAGGGGCATCCAGCATTTT.